The 11 T cell receptor beta chains presented below share a single source sample, sequenced in a study of T cells in women clearing cervical HPV infection. Produced via immunoSEQ multiplex PCR; TCRdb's table is partial and in-frame only. The sample's table shows around 37,000 clones. The specimen was blood buffy coat. These TCRs come from a woman aged 18 to 75 with a cervical HPV16 infection that either progressed to CIN3+ or cleared (not recorded which).

Worth noting for this clone: The read gets to within 3 residues of the CDR3 end, and the germline J gene fills in the rest. This chain links TRBV7-2 with TRBJ2-5; D is perhaps TRBD1 (5 bases). V was shortened by 2 bases and J by 4 bases, with 8 bases between the two germline ends. Germline lookup yields CDR1 SGHTA and CDR2 FQGNSA. The CDR3 consists of 13 residues. CDR3 sequence reads: CASSLYRSETQYF. Partial CDR3 DNA: TGTGCCAGCAGCTTATACAGGTCAGAGACC.

About this clone: The CDR3 end falls 3 residues outside the read, so it is completed with the germline J gene. The gene calls are TRBV10-3 and TRBJ2-2; no firm D call. CDR3 length: 13 residues. Germline-derived CDR1 and CDR2 are ENHRY and SYGVKD. V was cut by 2 bases and J by 3 bases, with 4 bases left in between. CDR3 amino acids: CAISEEDTGELFF. The sequenced CDR3 bases are TGTGCCATCAGTGAGGAGGACACCGGGGAG.

As regards this clone: The read ends 3 residues before the CDR3 terminus; that terminus is restored from the germline J gene. The genes are TRBV11-2 and TRBJ1-2; perhaps TRBD1 as D (6 bases). Germline CDR1 SGHAT, CDR2 FQNNGV. V lost 3 bases, J lost 7 bases, and 12 bases lay in between. This CDR3 has 13 residues. The CDR3 bases that were read are TGTGCCAGCAGCTTCGGAGGGGGTCGTGGC. It yields the protein CASSFGGGRG. The CDR3 reads in full as CASSFGGGRGYTF.

Remarks on this clone: The read finishes 3 residues shy of the CDR3 end, and the germline J gene is used to complete it. The J gene is TRBJ1-5, the V gene TRBV6-1, with D maybe TRBD1 (5 bases). The CDR3 is 16 residues long. The V gene lost 0 bases and the J gene lost 7 bases, with 16 bases spanning the gap. The germline gives CDR1 MNHNS, CDR2 SASEGT. The CDR3 protein is CASSEAWAGRGQPQHF. Partial CDR3 DNA: TGTGCCAGCAGTGAAGCCTGGGCAGGGCGAGGACAGCCC.

In the case of this clone: The read terminates 3 residues ahead of where the CDR3 ends, so the germline J gene completes it. V usage is TRBV19 and J usage is TRBJ2-2; a weak D match, TRBD1 (6 bases). Trimming removed 10 bases from V and 6 bases from J, with 15 bases in between. The germline V gene encodes CDR1 LNHDA and CDR2 SQIVND (reference sequence). The CDR3 is 13 residues long. This CDR3 is CAISADRPGELFF. The part of the CDR3 DNA that was read is TGTGCCATCAGCGCCGACAGGCCCGGGGAG.

CDR3 DNA (partial): TGTGCCAGCAGTGAACGGGTTGGGGGGGCGTATCAGCCC. Protein sequence: CASSERVGGAYQP. The whole CDR3 protein is CASSERVGGAYQPQHF. The genes are TRBV6-1 and TRBJ1-5, with a tentative D call TRBD1 (6 bases). Read data end 3 residues before the CDR3 end; the end is taken from the germline J gene. The CDR3 sequence is 16 residues long. Germline V gene data show CDR1 as MNHNS and CDR2 as SASEGT. The V and J ends lost 2 bases and 5 bases respectively, with 16 bases between them.

On this clone itself: The read ends 3 residues early relative to the CDR3; the germline J gene fills the gap. V gene TRBV7-3 combines with J gene TRBJ2-7; 7 nucleotides align to TRBD1. V was clipped by 5 bases and J by 0 bases; unmatched bases: 4. The germline V gene has CDR1 SGHTA and CDR2 FQGTGA. This CDR3 has 14 residues. The CDR3: CASSPGQHSYEQYF. The part of the CDR3 DNA that was read is TGTGCCAGCAGCCCGGGACAGCACTCCTACGAG.

Details on this clone: Sequencing ends 3 residues short of the CDR3 end; the germline J gene provides the rest. The chain carries TRBV6-4 and TRBJ2-3, with a possible D match to TRBD1 (6 bases). Per the germline V gene, CDR1 is MRHNA and CDR2 is SNTAGT. This CDR3 region has 13 residues. Trimming took off 5 bases at V and 5 bases at J, with 11 bases between the two ends. The CDR3 loop reads CASSRDTGDTQYF. The sequenced CDR3 bases are TGTGCCAGCAGTAGGGACACGGGAGATACG.

Regarding this clone: The CDR3 end falls 3 residues outside the read, so it is completed with the germline J gene. J is TRBJ2-2 and V is TRBV2, with 8 bases fitting TRBD1. The V gene end was trimmed by 6 bases and the J gene end by 7 bases; junction bases not matched to a gene: 7. Germline CDR1 reads SNHLY; CDR2 reads FYNNEI. This CDR3 comprises 14 residues. The DNA read from the CDR3 is TGTGCCAGCAGCCCCCGGACAGGGCTCGGGGAG. Protein sequence: CASSPRTGLGE. The whole CDR3 reads CASSPRTGLGELFF.

As for this clone: The read finishes 3 residues shy of the CDR3 end, and the germline J gene is used to complete it. The V call is TRBV6-1, the J call TRBJ2-7; TRBD1 matches at 8 bases. The junction had 1 base not matched to a gene; V was cut back by 2 bases and J by 4 bases. The germline CDR1 and CDR2 sequences are MNHNS and SASEGT. This CDR3 is built from 13 residues. The CDR3 sequence: CASSEYRGYEQYF. CDR3 DNA, as far as it was read: TGTGCCAGCAGTGAATACAGGGGGTACGAG.

Regarding this clone: The read is 3 residues too short to cover the CDR3 end, so that end is filled in from the germline J gene. The chain employs TRBV19 and TRBJ1-2; D is perhaps TRBD1 (5 bases). The length of the CDR3 is 14 residues. Germline V gene sequence: CDR1 LNHDA, CDR2 SQIVND (reference sequence). Trimming pared 5 bases from V and 7 bases from J, leaving 17 bases between. The sequenced CDR3 bases are TGTGCCAGTAGTCTGGAATGGCAGGGTGGTGGC. It is translated as CASSLEWQGGG. The full CDR3 reads CASSLEWQGGGYTF. The variable domain in full, completed from reference TRBV19 and TRBJ1-2, reads DGGITQSPKYLFRKEGQNVTLSCEQNLNHDAMYWYRQDPGQGLRLIYYSQIVNDFQKGDIAEGYSVSREKKESFPLTVTSAQKNPTAFYLCASSLEWQGGGYTFGSGTRLTVV.